Given below is one TCR beta chain in context. Its target is unknown. The data derive from a study of shared clonotypes between healthy human individuals. Across the whole study: The cohort had two women and a few men, ages 18 to 49. Regarding the study as a whole: Of the naive CD4 clonotypes, around 4.7% were shared across a handful of donors. Compared with clonotypes that all four donors shared, non-shared clonotypes had lower generation probabilities.

V was clipped by 5 bases and J by 7 bases; unmatched bases: 12. Per germline, CDR1 SGHDT and CDR2 YYEEEE. The CDR3 sequence is 15 residues long. Recent vaccinations or acute infections were absent in the healthy HIV-negative adult donors. Assay: immunoSEQ multiplex PCR; the TCRdb copy retains only in-frame clones and omits some. This table has around 370,000 clones, about 96% appearing once. The source material was memory CD8+ T cells sorted from blood. The subset denotes: CD45RO+ cells pooled with CCR7-negative TemRA cells. The source is a young man in good health. The chain has TRBV5-6 and TRBJ2-4; 7 positions agree with TRBD1. CDR3 protein: CASSATGEGGNIQYF. CDR3 nucleotides: TGTGCCAGCAGTGCTACAGGGGAAGGTGGGAACATTCAGTACTTC.